This T cell receptor (beta chain) originates from a study of Ad26.COV2.S vaccination and SARS-CoV-2 variants. Looking at the study overall: Donor was one of the participants in the Ad26.COV2.S arm of the COV1001 trial.

Specified treatment: over 15 received Ad26.COV2.S at low or high dose, single or two shots; a few received placebo; per-sample allocation not given. Day 63 after the first vaccine or placebo injection was the time point for sampling. This table comes from immunoSEQ multiplex PCR, and its TCRdb copy is limited to in-frame clones, with some not included. This sample has around 340,000 clones, with around nine tenths found just once. General study points: After vaccination, reports described spike-specific CD8+ and CD4+ T cell responses as showing substantial breadth.

As for this clone: Antigen: not known.

The material was peripheral blood, obtained in a trial of Ad26.COV2.S vaccine versus placebo. This clonotype originated in a person between 18 and 60 years old who received the Ad26.COV2.S COVID-19 vaccine or a placebo.

The DNA of the CDR3 is TGCGCCAGCAGCCTCAGGGGCAGGAGATGCACAGATACGCAGTATTTT. Translated: CASSLRGRRCTDTQYF. This chain connects TRBV10-1 to TRBJ2-3; possibly TRBD1 for D (6 bases). The CDR3 has 16 amino acids. Germline V CDR1 and CDR2: WNHNN, SYGVQD (reference sequence). V was cut by 6 bases and J by 1 base, with 17 bases left in between.